This passage covers 24 T cell receptor beta chains from one sample sequenced in a study of blood T cell repertoires in COVID-19. Produced via immunoSEQ multiplex PCR; TCRdb's table is partial and in-frame only. The table records roughly 130,000 clones, approximately 83% of them present only once. The sequenced material came from peripheral blood. The receptors were sampled from a woman in her 70s with acute or convalescent COVID-19.

The V call is TRBV5-1, the J call TRBJ1-1; 7 nucleotides agree with TRBD1. The CDR3 length is 14 residues. The germline V gene has CDR1 SGHRS and CDR2 YFSETQ. After removal of 4 bases from V and 2 bases from J, the junction contained 5 bases not matched to a gene. The CDR3 is CASSERTGNTEAFF. CDR3 nucleotides: TGCGCCAGCAGCGAAAGGACAGGAAACACTGAAGCTTTCTTT.

This chain joins TRBV13 and TRBJ1-4, with unresolved D. Germline V lookup: CDR1 PRHDT, CDR2 FYEKMQ (reference sequence). This CDR3 has 17 residues. The V gene lost 2 bases and the J gene lost 4 bases, with 17 bases spanning the gap. This CDR3 reads CASSLKIGSGINEKLFF. The CDR3 region has the DNA TGTGCCAGCAGCTTAAAGATCGGATCGGGGATTAATGAAAAACTGTTTTTT.

DNA for the CDR3: TGTGCCAGCAGCTACGGGACAGACACAGATACGCAGTATTTT. As protein: CASSYGTDTDTQYF. The rearrangement joins TRBV5-4 to TRBJ2-3, with 7 nucleotides matching TRBD1. CDR3 length equals 14 residues. Germline CDR1 SGHNT, CDR2 YYREEE (reference sequence). J was trimmed by 2 bases and V by 3 bases; bases with no gene match: 3.

V and J are TRBV29-1 and TRBJ2-1, with D possibly being TRBD1 (5 bases). The CDR3 is 9 amino acids. Germline values: CDR1 SQVTM, CDR2 ANQGSEA. V lost 4 bases and J lost 10, with 5 bases in between. CDR3 residues: CSVGQEQFF. The CDR3 nucleotides read TGCAGCGTTGGACAGGAGCAGTTCTTC.

The chain couples TRBV4-1 to TRBJ2-1; possible D gene TRBD2, 5 bases. Trimming took 4 bases from V and 5 from J, leaving 12 bases between them. CDR1 is MGHRA and CDR2 is YSYEKL in the germline V gene. The CDR3 has 14 residues. The CDR3 loop is CASSRHERNNEQFF. CDR3 sequence (DNA): TGCGCCAGCAGCCGCCACGAGCGGAACAATGAGCAGTTCTTC.

The table lists this clone with a count of one. V is TRBV19 and J is TRBJ1-6, with 7 nucleotides matching TRBD1. V lost 6 bases and J lost 5; bases outside the gene matches: 4. The CDR3 consists of 14 residues. Germline V CDR1 and CDR2: LNHDA, SQIVND (reference sequence). The CDR3 DNA sequence: TGTGCCAGTAGCGACAGGGATAATAATTCACCCCTCCACTTT. Translating it yields CASSDRDNNSPLHF.

The rearrangement links TRBV18 to TRBJ2-7, with 7 nucleotides matching TRBD1. Germline V CDR1 and CDR2: KGHSH, LQKENI. The length of the CDR3 is 15 residues. The trim removed 2 bases at V and 5 bases at J, leaving 9 bases unmatched. DNA of the CDR3: TGTGCCAGCTCACCAGCCGGGACAGCCCGCAACGAGCAGTACTTC. As protein: CASSPAGTARNEQYF.

The chain couples TRBV15 to TRBJ1-1; TRBD1 matches 7 bases. The CDR3 spans 15 residues. Germline trimming cut 2 bases from V and 7 bases from J; bases unmatched to any gene: 10. Germline V CDR1 and CDR2: LNHNV, YYDKDF (reference sequence). CDR3: CATSRSLGGNDEAFF. For the CDR3, the DNA is TGTGCCACCAGCAGATCCCTAGGGGGCAACGATGAAGCTTTCTTT. The complete variable domain, with remaining parts taken from reference TRBV15 and TRBJ1-1, reads DAMVIQNPRYQVTQFGKPVTLSCSQTLNHNVMYWYQQKSSQAPKLLFHYYDKDFNNEADTPDNFQSRRPNTSFCFLDIRSPGLGDTAMYLCATSRSLGGNDEAFFGQGTRLTVV.

The chain employs TRBV9 and TRBJ1-2; no definite D call. Trimming took off 2 bases at V and 8 bases at J, with 7 bases between the two ends. The germline CDR1 and CDR2 sequences are SGDLS and YYNGEE. The CDR3 is 11 residues long. The CDR3 protein is CASSVPGGYTF. The CDR3, as DNA: TGTGCCAGCAGCGTCCCGGGAGGCTACACCTTC.

J is TRBJ1-1 and V is TRBV3-1 (or the pseudogene TRBV3-2), with TRBD1 matching 10 bases. Trimming cost V 2 bases and J 5 bases; bases outside gene matches: 2. The CDR3 length is 14 residues. CDR1 is LGHDT and CDR2 is YNNKEL in the germline V gene (reference sequence). The CDR3 spells CASSQRDRGTEAFF. The DNA of the CDR3 is TGTGCCAGCAGCCAACGGGACAGGGGTACTGAAGCTTTCTTT.

The chain is built from TRBV30 and TRBJ1-3; a weak D match, TRBD1 (6 bases). Between the trimmed V and J ends, which lost 0 bases and 4 bases, there was a span of 19 bases. The CDR3 is 17 amino acids. Looked up from germline, CDR1 is GTSNPN and CDR2 is SVGIG (reference sequence). The CDR3 DNA reads as TGTGCCTGGAGTGTTGGGGGCCGGTCGTGGGCCGGAAACACCATATATTTT. As protein: CAWSVGGRSWAGNTIYF.

The chain links TRBV2 to TRBJ1-2; D might be TRBD1 (6 bases). Germline V gene lookup returns CDR1 SNHLY and CDR2 FYNNEI. V lost 7 bases, J lost 4 bases, and 16 bases lay in between. The CDR3 runs 14 residues. The CDR3 here is CASTTGGGPYGYTF. CDR3 DNA: TGTGCCAGCACAACGGGAGGGGGACCCTATGGCTACACCTTC.

The CDR3: CASSYGQVVGNTIYF. Written as DNA, the CDR3 is TGTGCCAGCAGCTACGGACAGGTCGTAGGAAACACCATATATTTT. V gene TRBV7-9 combines with J gene TRBJ1-3; TRBD1 aligns across 7 bases. Losses at the gene ends were 4 bases for V and 4 bases for J; bases not matched to a gene: 7. Germline CDR1 reads SEHNR; CDR2 reads FQNEAQ (reference sequence). The CDR3 has 15 amino acids.

V is TRBV19 and J is TRBJ1-1; D unresolved. Per germline, CDR1 LNHDA and CDR2 SQIVND (reference sequence). The CDR3 is made up of 12 amino acids. V was cut by 8 bases and J by 4 bases, with 11 bases left in between. In DNA, the CDR3 is TGTGCCAGTGGCGGTCCTCTCACTGAAGCTTTCTTT. This encodes CASGGPLTEAFF.

The rearrangement joins TRBV11-3 to TRBJ1-6, with D unclear. CDR3 length: 12 amino acids. The germline V gene has CDR1 SGHNT and CDR2 YENEEA. V was clipped by 4 bases and J by 10 bases, with 8 bases between them. The DNA of the CDR3 is TGTGCCAGCAGCTACCTAGGCTCACCCCTCCACTTT. Translated, it gives CASSYLGSPLHF.

This chain joins TRBV23-1 and TRBJ1-4; TRBD1 matches at 9 bases. TRBV23-1 is placed among ORFs of uncertain function. V lost 1 base and J lost 3; bases outside the gene matches: 9. This CDR3 is 18 amino acids long. Written as DNA, the CDR3 is TGCGCCAGCAGTCAATTCTCGACAGGGGGGAGGGCTAATGAAAAACTGTTTTTT. It yields the protein CASSQFSTGGRANEKLFF.

V usage is TRBV2 and J usage is TRBJ1-5; D gene uncertain. CDR1 is SNHLY and CDR2 is FYNNEI in the germline V gene. With 4 bases removed from V and 4 bases from J, the gap between germline ends came to 8 bases. The length of the CDR3 is 13 residues. As DNA, the CDR3 is TGTGCCAGCAGTGCGGAGGTAAATCAGCCCCAGCATTTT. Translating it yields CASSAEVNQPQHF.

The chain employs TRBV6-5 and TRBJ1-2, with D perhaps TRBD1 (6 bases). Deletions cut 2 bases from V and 4 bases from J, with 14 bases between. CDR1 and CDR2 (germline): MNHEY, SVGAGI. CDR3 length equals 15 residues. The CDR3 coding sequence is TGTGCCAGCAGTTACGCTTTCAGGGGCTCCTATGGCTACACCTTC. It codes for CASSYAFRGSYGYTF.

The chain is built from TRBV19 and TRBJ2-1; no definite D call. The CDR3 contains 14 residues. Deletions cut 2 bases from V and 6 bases from J, with 11 bases between. CDR1 is LNHDA, CDR2 SQIVND, per germline (reference sequence). The CDR3 DNA sequence: TGTGCCAGTAGTATAAACCCCCCGGTCAATGAGCAGTTCTTC. It encodes CASSINPPVNEQFF.

The chain carries TRBV19 and TRBJ1-4, with TRBD1 as a possible D gene (6 bases). Trimming left V 5 bases short and J 6 bases short, with 25 bases between. The CDR3 has 18 amino acids. The V gene's germline CDR1 is LNHDA and CDR2 SQIVND (reference sequence). The CDR3 nucleotides are TGTGCCAGTAGTGAAATACTACGGTCGGGAGGGGGGTATGAAAAACTGTTTTTT. It codes for CASSEILRSGGGYEKLFF.

V and J are TRBV27 and TRBJ2-1; 9 nucleotides match TRBD2. There are 14 residues in the CDR3. Trimming removed 5 bases from V and 4 bases from J; junction bases left unmatched: 3. Germline CDR1 reads MNHEY; CDR2 reads SMNVEV (reference sequence). CDR3 residues: CASSRLAGYNEQFF. The CDR3, as DNA: TGTGCCAGCAGTCGGCTAGCGGGGTACAATGAGCAGTTCTTC.

The chain joins TRBV5-1 to TRBJ2-7; TRBD2 aligns across 8 bases. The CDR3 totals 18 residues. CDR1 and CDR2 from the germline V gene are SGHRS and YFSETQ. The J segment lost 3 bases and the V segment lost 0 bases, leaving 14 bases of the junction unmatched. The DNA of the CDR3 is TGCGCCAGCAGCTTGGGAGGCGGGGGGACCTTTTCCTGCTACGAGCAGTACGTC. This sequence encodes CASSLGGGGTFSCYEQYV.

The chain couples TRBV10-1 to TRBJ2-3; 7 nucleotides align to TRBD1. In germline, CDR1 is WNHNN, CDR2 SYGVQD (reference sequence). V was pared by 6 bases and J by 1 base, with 1 base of the junction left unmatched. The CDR3 totals 13 residues. The CDR3, as DNA: TGCGCCAGCAGAGGGGGCGGCACAGATACGCAGTATTTT. It translates to CASRGGGTDTQYF.

The chain carries TRBV6-1 and TRBJ1-5; tentative D call: TRBD1 (6 bases). Trimming stripped 4 bases from V and 1 base from J, with 14 bases between. The CDR3 totals 16 residues. Germline loops: CDR1 MNHNS, CDR2 SASEGT. The CDR3 DNA reads as TGTGCCAGCAGTGTTGACCAGGGGTTGAGCAATCAGCCCCAGCATTTT. Translating it yields CASSVDQGLSNQPQHF.